Below, 19 T cell receptor beta chains from the same sample are listed, as sequenced in a study of technical replicates of blood from several donors. Measured with immunoSEQ multiplex PCR; TCRdb has only the in-frame clones, and not every one. Here the sample spans more than 65,000 clones, roughly 96% being singletons. Sample: T cells isolated from PBMCs. The receptors were gathered from a human donor in good health.

The chain combines TRBV20-1 with TRBJ2-1, with a possible D match to TRBD1 (5 bases). CDR1 and CDR2 from the germline V gene are DFQATT and SNEGSKA (reference sequence). V was cut by 6 bases and J by 9 bases, with 9 bases left in between. The CDR3 runs 10 residues. In DNA form, the CDR3 reads TGCAGTGCCTCAAGGGGTGAGCAGTTCTTC. Residues: CSASRGEQFF.

The chain couples TRBV19 to TRBJ2-7; tentatively, D is TRBD2 (5 bases). Trimming pared 6 bases from V and 2 bases from J, leaving 8 bases between. This CDR3 spans 12 amino acids. Germline V lookup: CDR1 LNHDA, CDR2 SQIVND (reference sequence). The CDR3 is CASSAGTYEQYF. CDR3 coding DNA: TGTGCCAGTAGCGCCGGGACCTACGAGCAGTACTTC.

The V and J genes are TRBV6-6 and TRBJ1-5; 7 nucleotides match TRBD1. There are 14 residues in the CDR3. Germline CDR1 MNHNY, CDR2 SVGAGI (reference sequence). V lost 5 bases to trimming and J lost 6 bases; unmatched junction nucleotides: 7. Here the CDR3 DNA reads TGTGCCAGCAGTGCCGACAGGGCACCTCAGCCCCAGCATTTT. Protein product: CASSADRAPQPQHF.

The J gene is TRBJ2-7, the V gene TRBV5-4; TRBD2 matches at 9 bases. Trimming removed 0 bases from V and 7 bases from J; junction bases left unmatched: 5. The CDR3 contains 14 residues. CDR1 SGHNT and CDR2 YYREEE come from the germline V gene (reference sequence). The CDR3 loop is CASSLVIAGEEQYF. CDR3 sequence (DNA): TGTGCCAGCAGCTTGGTGATAGCGGGGGAAGAGCAGTACTTC.

The V gene is TRBV6-1, the J gene TRBJ1-4; a weak D match, TRBD1 (5 bases). This CDR3 region has 18 residues. In germline, CDR1 is MNHNS, CDR2 SASEGT. V lost 3 bases to trimming and J lost 3 bases, with 20 bases between them. CDR3 in amino acids: CASSDPGQGLRANEKLFF. The DNA for the CDR3 is TGTGCCAGCAGTGACCCCGGGCAGGGATTAAGGGCTAATGAAAAACTGTTTTTT.

V usage is TRBV18 and J usage is TRBJ1-5; 8 bases are a match to TRBD1. V lost 5 bases to trimming and J lost 6 bases; unmatched junction nucleotides: 6. Germline-derived CDR1 and CDR2 are KGHSH and LQKENI. This CDR3 has 14 amino acids. CDR3 residues: CASSGPQGGQPQHF. DNA for the CDR3: TGTGCCAGCTCAGGTCCACAGGGGGGTCAGCCCCAGCATTTT.

The chain has TRBV11-2 and TRBJ1-1, with 7 nucleotides matching TRBD1. Looked up from germline, CDR1 is SGHAT and CDR2 is FQNNGV. The CDR3 totals 15 residues. V lost 5 bases, J lost 4 bases, and 10 bases stayed unmatched. This chain's CDR3 is CASSTRTGLGTEAFF. The CDR3 region has the DNA TGTGCCAGCAGCACCAGGACAGGCCTGGGCACTGAAGCTTTCTTT.

The rearrangement joins TRBV9 to TRBJ2-2, with D perhaps TRBD1 (6 bases). V was pared by 3 bases and J by 4 bases, with 13 bases between. Germline CDR1 reads SGDLS; CDR2 reads YYNGEE. The CDR3 is 15 residues long. CDR3 amino acids: CASSGSGVGTGELFF. The CDR3 DNA reads as TGTGCCAGCAGCGGATCAGGGGTAGGCACCGGGGAGCTGTTTTTT.

The chain joins TRBV5-1 to TRBJ2-1, with D possibly being TRBD1 (5 bases). Germline assignment: CDR1 SGHRS and CDR2 YFSETQ. CDR3 length: 15 amino acids. Trimming shortened V by 0 bases and J by 5 bases, and 12 bases separated the two germline ends. The CDR3 nucleotides read TGCGCCAGCAGCTTGGAGACAGACAACGACAATGAGCAGTTCTTC. This gives the protein CASSLETDNDNEQFF.

J is TRBJ2-7 and V is TRBV5-1; the D gene is possibly TRBD1 (5 bases). This CDR3 has 13 amino acids. Germline CDR1 reads SGHRS; CDR2 reads YFSETQ. The V and J ends lost 5 bases and 3 bases respectively, with 12 bases between them. The CDR3 loop is CASRLDTFYEQYF. CDR3 coding DNA: TGCGCCAGCAGGCTGGACACCTTCTACGAGCAGTACTTC. Supplemented by reference TRBV5-1 and TRBJ2-7, the full variable domain reads KAGVTQTPRYLIKTRGQQVTLSCSPISGHRSVSWYQQTPGQGLQFLFEYFSETQRNKGNFPGRFSGRQFSNSRSEMNVSTLELGDSALYLCASRLDTFYEQYFGPGTRLTVT.

Comments on this clone: The junction does not match germline at one end; this may be a read error. This chain links TRBV12-5 with TRBJ1-1, with a possible D match to TRBD1 (6 bases). Germline V gene sequence: CDR1 LGHNT, CDR2 FRNRAP. The CDR3 runs 19 residues. CDR3 nucleotides: TGTGCTAGTGGTTTGACCCCCAGGGGCGGTATACGGCCGAACCCTGAAGCTTTCTTT. Its protein product is CASGLTPRGGIRPNPEAFF. Together with reference TRBV12-5 and TRBJ1-1, the CDR3 gives the full variable domain: DARVTQTPRHKVTEMGQEVTMRCQPILGHNTVFWYRQTMMQGLELLAYFRNRAPLDDSGMPKDRFSAEMPDATLATLKIQPSEPRDSAVYFCASGLTPRGGIRPNPEAFFGQGTRLTVV.

The chain couples TRBV11-2 to TRBJ2-1; 8 nucleotides match TRBD2. This CDR3 comprises 14 residues. V shed 3 bases and J 8 bases; nucleotides not matched to a gene: 6. Germline CDR1 is SGHAT and CDR2 is FQNNGV. The CDR3 DNA sequence: TGTGCCAGCAGCTTGGGACTAGATGCCTATGAGCAGTTCTTC. It translates to CASSLGLDAYEQFF.

The V gene is TRBV30, the J gene TRBJ1-5, with TRBD1 as a possible D gene (5 bases). V was pared by 2 bases and J by 0 bases, with 11 bases between. The CDR3 covers 15 residues. Per germline, CDR1 GTSNPN and CDR2 SVGIG (reference sequence). CDR3: CAWSPQGNSNQPQHF. The DNA for the CDR3 is TGTGCCTGGAGTCCCCAGGGAAATAGCAATCAGCCCCAGCATTTT.

This clone was seen a single time. This chain links TRBV28 with TRBJ2-7; D may be TRBD1 (6 bases). The CDR3 is 16 amino acids. Trimming pared 1 base from V and 1 base from J, leaving 14 bases between. The germline V gene has CDR1 MDHEN and CDR2 SYDVKM. CDR3 protein: CASSLLSRGRSYEQYF. The CDR3 nucleotides are TGTGCCAGCAGTTTATTGTCCAGGGGAAGATCCTACGAGCAGTACTTC.

The table lists this clone with a few counts. The chain has TRBV6-5 and TRBJ1-5, with 8 nucleotides matching TRBD1. The CDR3 length is 16 residues. The V segment lost 2 bases and the J segment 7 bases; nucleotides outside the gene matches: 10. Germline CDR1 MNHEY, CDR2 SVGAGI. CDR3 sequence (DNA): TGTGCCAGCAGTTACGCCGGGACAGGCCTACGGCAGCCCCAGCATTTT. This encodes CASSYAGTGLRQPQHF.

This sequence joins TRBV28 and TRBJ2-5, with D possibly being TRBD2 (5 bases). Trimming stripped 3 bases from V and 3 bases from J, with 8 bases between. Germline V gene data show CDR1 as MDHEN and CDR2 as SYDVKM. There are 13 residues in the CDR3. The CDR3 loop is CASSFPGKETQYF. DNA for the CDR3: TGTGCCAGCAGTTTTCCGGGAAAAGAGACCCAGTACTTC.

This clone showed up just once. The CDR3 reads CASSQDGAVPEQFF. CDR3 nucleotides: TGTGCCAGCAGCCAAGATGGGGCAGTCCCGGAGCAGTTCTTC. The gene calls are TRBV4-2 and TRBJ2-1, with D perhaps TRBD1 (5 bases). CDR3 length: 14 residues. Germline V gene sequence: CDR1 LGHNA, CDR2 YNFKEQ. V shed 0 bases and J shed 10 bases, with 13 bases lying between them.

The J gene is TRBJ1-1, the V gene TRBV5-1; D unresolved. The germline V and J ends were trimmed by 0 bases and 1 base, with 10 bases remaining between them. CDR1 SGHRS and CDR2 YFSETQ come from the germline V gene. The CDR3 spans 15 residues. The CDR3 is CASSLEEGGNTEAFF. The CDR3 DNA reads as TGCGCCAGCAGCTTGGAGGAGGGAGGGAACACTGAAGCTTTCTTT.

The sample holds one count of this clone. The chain employs TRBV5-1 and TRBJ1-2; perhaps TRBD1 as D (5 bases). This CDR3 is 15 amino acids long. V lost 4 bases and J lost 0, with 13 bases in between. CDR1 SGHRS and CDR2 YFSETQ come from the germline V gene. This CDR3 is CASSLLTDANYGYTF. In DNA, the CDR3 is TGCGCCAGCAGCCTCCTGACAGACGCTAACTATGGCTACACCTTC.